In this sample, the clone carrying this TCR beta chain turned up many times. Its target is unknown. Unique molecular identifiers were affixed to discrete cDNA molecules within the library. TCRdb reprocessed the RACE reads with MiXCR, giving one entry per CDR3 protein. This table has 70,000 to 95,000 distinct CDR3 sequences, about 6.6% appearing once. The sample originates from a study of human T cells and chemical hapten exposure. Study overall: After 6 days, upper back 0.01% DPC patch tests were scored. Patients, largely female, had alopecia areata, totalis or universalis.

Time point of the sample: patch test 2, 6 weeks after DPC sensitization. Stated treatment: therapeutic diphenylcyclopropenone sensitization with weekly scalp DPC. Study observations and caveats: Expanded TCR counts at PT1 were positively correlated with the patch test score.

The V end was cut by 3 bases, the J end by 4 bases, with 12 bases between. From germline, CDR1 is DFQATT and CDR2 SNEGSKA (reference sequence). The CDR3 runs to 13 residues. This clonotype was obtained from a woman in her 30s with alopecia areata. Some clones in this sample may be carry-over from other donors' samples. This specimen consisted of whole blood, obtained in connection with sensitization to the hapten diphenylcyclopropenone (DPC). The chain uses TRBV20-1 and TRBJ1-1; D is unclear. CDR3 nucleotides: TGCAGTGCTAGGTCCAGTCTCAGCACTGAAGCTTTCTTT. Amino acid sequence: CSARSSLSTEAFF.